The sample holds many counts of the clone carrying this TCR beta chain. Antigen: not known. Read sequence stops 3 residues before the CDR3 end, and the germline J gene provides the missing end. Between the trimmed V and J ends, which lost 3 bases and 5 bases, there was a span of 11 bases. From germline, CDR1 is SGHNT and CDR2 YENEEA. CDR3 size: 13 residues. The entry originates in a study of T cell clonality in common variable immunodeficiency. General study findings and limits: Compared with controls, CVID subjects had fewer shared TCRbeta clones.

Sequencing used immunoSEQ multiplex PCR; TCRdb keeps in-frame clones, though not all of them. Observed in the sample are 30,000 to 35,000 clones, none of them singletons. The sequence came from a person aged 18-69 years in good health. The V call is TRBV11-3, the J call TRBJ2-7, with unresolved D. The sequenced material came from peripheral blood mononuclear cells. CDR3 in amino acids: CASSFLVSNEQYF. Incomplete CDR3 DNA: TGTGCCAGCAGCTTTTTAGTGAGTAACGAG. Combining the CDR3 with reference TRBV11-3 and TRBJ2-7 gives the whole variable domain EAGVVQSPRYKIIEKKQPVAFWCNPISGHNTLYWYLQNLGQGPELLIRYENEEAVDDSQLPKDRFSAERLKGVDSTLKIQPAELGDSAVYLCASSFLVSNEQYFGPGTRLTVT.